A single TCR beta chain is shown here with its context. As yet, its antigen is unknown. This entry comes from a study of shared clonotypes between healthy human individuals. Study-wide results and limits: For sorted subsets, rarefaction showed incomplete sequencing despite large depth.

There are 14 residues in the CDR3. Germline values: CDR1 ENHRY, CDR2 SYGVKD. Unmatched junction bases numbered 4, after V lost 6 bases and J lost 3 bases. Assay: immunoSEQ multiplex PCR; the TCRdb copy retains only in-frame clones and omits some. The sample holds 1.5 million to 2.5 million clones, approximately 94% seen once. Cells designated naive CD8 were CD45RO-negative and were positively selected for CCR7, with terminally differentiated effector memory CD45RA+ cells excluded. J is TRBJ1-5 and V is TRBV10-3; 8 bases fit TRBD1. The sample taken for sequencing was naive CD8+ T cells sorted from blood. The clonotype comes from a young man in good health. CDR3 protein: CAIRTGEPNQPQHF. Written as DNA, the CDR3 is TGTGCCATCAGGACAGGGGAGCCCAATCAGCCCCAGCATTTT.